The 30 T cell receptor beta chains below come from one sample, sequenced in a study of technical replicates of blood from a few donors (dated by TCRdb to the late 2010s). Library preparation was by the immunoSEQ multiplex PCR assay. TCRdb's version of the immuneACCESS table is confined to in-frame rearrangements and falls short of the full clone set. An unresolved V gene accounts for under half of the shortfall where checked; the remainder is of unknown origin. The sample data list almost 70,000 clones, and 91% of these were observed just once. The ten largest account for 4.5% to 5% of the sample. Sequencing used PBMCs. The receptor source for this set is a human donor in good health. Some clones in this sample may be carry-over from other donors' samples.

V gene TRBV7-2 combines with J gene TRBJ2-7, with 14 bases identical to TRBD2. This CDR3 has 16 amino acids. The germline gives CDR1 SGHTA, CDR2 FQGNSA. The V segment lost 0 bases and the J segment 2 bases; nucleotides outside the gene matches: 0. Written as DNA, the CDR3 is TGTGCCAGCAGCTTAGCGACTAGCGGGGGGGCCTACGAGCAGTACTTC. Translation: CASSLATSGGAYEQYF.

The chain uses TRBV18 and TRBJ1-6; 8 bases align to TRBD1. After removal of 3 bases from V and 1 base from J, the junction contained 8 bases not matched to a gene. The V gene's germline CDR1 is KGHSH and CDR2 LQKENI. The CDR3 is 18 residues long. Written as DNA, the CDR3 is TGTGCCAGCTCACCCTTCGACAGGGGAGGGTCCTATAATTCACCCCTCCACTTT. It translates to CASSPFDRGGSYNSPLHF. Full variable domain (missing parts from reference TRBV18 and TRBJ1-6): NAGVMQNPRHLVRRRGQEARLRCSPMKGHSHVYWYRQLPEEGLKFMVYLQKENIIDESGMPKERFSAEFPKEGPSILRIQQVVRGDSAAYFCASSPFDRGGSYNSPLHFGNGTRLTVT.

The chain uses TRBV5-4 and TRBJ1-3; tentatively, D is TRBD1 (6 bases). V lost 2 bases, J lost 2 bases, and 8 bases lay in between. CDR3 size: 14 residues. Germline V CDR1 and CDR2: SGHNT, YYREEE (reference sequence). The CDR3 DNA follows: TGTGCCAGCAGCTTCTGGGGGCCTGGAAACACCATATATTTT. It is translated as CASSFWGPGNTIYF.

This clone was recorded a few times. CDR3 coding DNA: TGTGCCAGTAGTCCGGGACAGGGGTTCAATGAGCAGTTCTTC. Protein sequence: CASSPGQGFNEQFF. The V call is TRBV19, the J call TRBJ2-1; 10 nucleotides agree with TRBD1. Trimming took 5 bases from V and 6 from J; bases not matched to a gene: 4. Germline loops: CDR1 LNHDA, CDR2 SQIVND (reference sequence). CDR3 length equals 14 residues.

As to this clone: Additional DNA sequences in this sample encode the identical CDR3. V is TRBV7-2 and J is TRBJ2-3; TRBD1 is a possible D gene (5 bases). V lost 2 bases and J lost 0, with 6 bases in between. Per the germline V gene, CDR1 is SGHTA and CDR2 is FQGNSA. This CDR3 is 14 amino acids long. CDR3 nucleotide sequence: TGTGCCAGCAGCTTAAGACAGAGCACAGATACGCAGTATTTT. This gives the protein CASSLRQSTDTQYF.

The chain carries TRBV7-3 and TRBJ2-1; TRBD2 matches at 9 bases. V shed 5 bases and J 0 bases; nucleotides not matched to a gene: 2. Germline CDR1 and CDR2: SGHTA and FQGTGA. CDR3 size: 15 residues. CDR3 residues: CASSPSGASYNEQFF. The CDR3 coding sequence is TGTGCCAGCAGCCCTAGCGGGGCCTCCTACAATGAGCAGTTCTTC. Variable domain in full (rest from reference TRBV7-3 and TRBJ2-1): GAGVSQTPSNKVTEKGKYVELRCDPISGHTALYWYRQSLGQGPEFLIYFQGTGAADDSGLPNDRFFAVRPEGSVSTLKIQRTERGDSAVYLCASSPSGASYNEQFFGPGTRLTVL.

CDR3 coding DNA: TGTGCCAGCAGCTTAGCGCGAGCCCTCCGACAGGGTCACGAGCAGTACTTC. Protein: CASSLARALRQGHEQYF. V gene TRBV7-9 combines with J gene TRBJ2-7, with 7 bases fitting TRBD1. CDR1 is SEHNR and CDR2 is FQNEAQ in the germline V gene (reference sequence). V trimming: 0 bases; J trimming: 5 bases; junction bases outside the gene matches: 13. The CDR3 spans 17 residues.

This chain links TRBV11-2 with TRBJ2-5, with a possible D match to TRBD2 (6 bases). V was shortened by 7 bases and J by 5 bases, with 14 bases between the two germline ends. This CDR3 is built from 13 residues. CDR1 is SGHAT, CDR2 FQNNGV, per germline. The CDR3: CASTWREGETQYF. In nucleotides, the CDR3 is TGTGCCAGCACGTGGCGGGAAGGGGAGACCCAGTACTTC.

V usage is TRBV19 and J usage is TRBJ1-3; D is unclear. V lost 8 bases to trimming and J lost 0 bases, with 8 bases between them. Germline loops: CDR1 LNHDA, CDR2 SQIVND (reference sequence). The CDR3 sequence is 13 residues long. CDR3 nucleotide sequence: TGTGCCAGTGAGCGGAACTCTGGAAACACCATATATTTT. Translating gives CASERNSGNTIYF.

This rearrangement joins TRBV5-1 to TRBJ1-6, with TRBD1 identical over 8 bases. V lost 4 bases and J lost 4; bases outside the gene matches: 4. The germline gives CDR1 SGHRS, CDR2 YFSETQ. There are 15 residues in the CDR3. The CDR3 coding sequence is TGCGCCAGCAGCCCTGGACAGGGTTATAATTCACCCCTCCACTTT. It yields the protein CASSPGQGYNSPLHF.

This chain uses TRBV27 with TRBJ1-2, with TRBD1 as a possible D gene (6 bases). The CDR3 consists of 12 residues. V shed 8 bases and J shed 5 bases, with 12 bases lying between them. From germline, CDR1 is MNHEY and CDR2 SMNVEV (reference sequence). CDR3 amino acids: CASGNRVYGYTF. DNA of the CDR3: TGTGCCAGCGGAAACAGGGTTTATGGCTACACCTTC.

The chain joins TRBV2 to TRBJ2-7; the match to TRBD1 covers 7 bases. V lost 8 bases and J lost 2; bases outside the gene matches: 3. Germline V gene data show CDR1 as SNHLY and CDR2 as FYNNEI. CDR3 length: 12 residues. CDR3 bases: TGTGCCAGCCGGGACAGCGCCTACGAGCAGTACTTC. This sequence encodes CASRDSAYEQYF.

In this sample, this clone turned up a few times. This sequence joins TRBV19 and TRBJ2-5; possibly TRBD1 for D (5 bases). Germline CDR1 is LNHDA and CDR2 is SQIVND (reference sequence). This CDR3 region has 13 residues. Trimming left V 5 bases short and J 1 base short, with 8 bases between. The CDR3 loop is CASSGAGQETQYF. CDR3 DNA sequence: TGTGCCAGTAGTGGGGCCGGCCAAGAGACCCAGTACTTC.

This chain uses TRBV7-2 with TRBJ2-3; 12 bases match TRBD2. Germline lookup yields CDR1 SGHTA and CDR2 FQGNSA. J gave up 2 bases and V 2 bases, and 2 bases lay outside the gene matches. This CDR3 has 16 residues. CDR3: CASSLRLAGATDTQYF. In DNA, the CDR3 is TGTGCCAGCAGCTTAAGACTAGCGGGAGCCACAGATACGCAGTATTTT. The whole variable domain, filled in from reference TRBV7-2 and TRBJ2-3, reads GAGVSQSPSNKVTEKGKDVELRCDPISGHTALYWYRQSLGQGLEFLIYFQGNSAPDKSGLPSDRFSAERTGGSVSTLTIQRTQQEDSAVYLCASSLRLAGATDTQYFGPGTRLTVL.

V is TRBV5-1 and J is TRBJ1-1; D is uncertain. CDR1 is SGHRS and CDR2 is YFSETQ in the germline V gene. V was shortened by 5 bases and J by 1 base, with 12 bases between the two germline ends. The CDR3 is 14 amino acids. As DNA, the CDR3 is TGCGCCAGCAGGAATGAGGGTTCGAACACTGAAGCTTTCTTT. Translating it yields CASRNEGSNTEAFF.

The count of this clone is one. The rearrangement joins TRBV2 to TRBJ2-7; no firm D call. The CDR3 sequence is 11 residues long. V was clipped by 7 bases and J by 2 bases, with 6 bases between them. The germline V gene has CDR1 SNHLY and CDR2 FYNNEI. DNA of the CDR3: TGTGCCAGCATTCGGGCCTACGAGCAGTACTTC. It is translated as CASIRAYEQYF.

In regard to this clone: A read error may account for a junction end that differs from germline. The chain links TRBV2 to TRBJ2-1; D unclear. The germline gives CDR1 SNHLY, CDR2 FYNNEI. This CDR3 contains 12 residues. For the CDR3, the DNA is TGTGCCAGTAGTGGTACCTACAATGAGCAGTTCTTC. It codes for CASSGTYNEQFF.

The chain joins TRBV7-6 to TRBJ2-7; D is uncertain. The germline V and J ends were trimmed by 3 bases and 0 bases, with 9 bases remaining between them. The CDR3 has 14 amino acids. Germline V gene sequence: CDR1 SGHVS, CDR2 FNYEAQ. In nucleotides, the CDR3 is TGTGCCAGCAGCTTGGCTGCCAGCTCCTACGAGCAGTACTTC. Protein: CASSLAASSYEQYF.

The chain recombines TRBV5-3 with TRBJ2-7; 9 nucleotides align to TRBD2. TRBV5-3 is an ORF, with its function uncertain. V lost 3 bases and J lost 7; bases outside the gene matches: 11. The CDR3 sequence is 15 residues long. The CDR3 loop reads CARSSNRLAVPEQYF. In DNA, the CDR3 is TGTGCCAGAAGCTCAAATCGACTAGCGGTGCCAGAGCAGTACTTC.

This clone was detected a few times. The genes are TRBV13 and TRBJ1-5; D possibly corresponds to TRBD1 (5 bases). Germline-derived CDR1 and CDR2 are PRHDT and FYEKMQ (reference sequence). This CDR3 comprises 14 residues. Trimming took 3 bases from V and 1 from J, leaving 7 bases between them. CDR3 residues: CASSLGGSNQPQHF. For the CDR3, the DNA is TGTGCCAGCAGCTTGGGGGGAAGCAATCAGCCCCAGCATTTT.

For the CDR3, the DNA is TGTGCCAGCAGTCTGACAGGGGGCGAAACTGAAGCTTTCTTT. Translation gives CASSLTGGETEAFF. The V call is TRBV5-6, the J call TRBJ1-1, with 10 bases aligning to TRBD1. The CDR3 consists of 14 residues. Trimming removed 5 bases from V and 5 bases from J; junction bases left unmatched: 6. From germline, CDR1 is SGHDT and CDR2 YYEEEE. The full variable domain, with the rest looked up from reference TRBV5-6 and TRBJ1-1, is DAGVTQSPTHLIKTRGQQVTLRCSPKSGHDTVSWYQQALGQGPQFIFQYYEEEERQRGNFPDRFSGHQFPNYSSELNVNALLLGDSALYLCASSLTGGETEAFFGQGTRLTVV.

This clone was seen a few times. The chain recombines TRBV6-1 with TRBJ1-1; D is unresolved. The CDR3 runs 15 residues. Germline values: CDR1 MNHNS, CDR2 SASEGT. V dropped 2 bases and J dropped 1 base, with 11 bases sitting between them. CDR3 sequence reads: CASSEPALANTEAFF. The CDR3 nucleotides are TGTGCCAGCAGTGAACCCGCGCTCGCGAACACTGAAGCTTTCTTT.

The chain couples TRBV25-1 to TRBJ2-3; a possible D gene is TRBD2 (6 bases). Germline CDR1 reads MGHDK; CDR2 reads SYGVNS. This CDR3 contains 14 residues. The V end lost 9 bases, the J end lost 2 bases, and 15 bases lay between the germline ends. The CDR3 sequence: CASSRGSHTDTQYF. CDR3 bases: TGTGCCAGTTCGCGGGGCAGCCACACAGATACGCAGTATTTT.

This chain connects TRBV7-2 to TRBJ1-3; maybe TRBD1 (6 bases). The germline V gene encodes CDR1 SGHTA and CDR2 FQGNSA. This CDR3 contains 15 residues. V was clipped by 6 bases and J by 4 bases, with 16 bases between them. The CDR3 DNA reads TGTGCCAGCAGTCCTGCGCAGGGGCCCGGAAACACCATATATTTT. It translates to CASSPAQGPGNTIYF.

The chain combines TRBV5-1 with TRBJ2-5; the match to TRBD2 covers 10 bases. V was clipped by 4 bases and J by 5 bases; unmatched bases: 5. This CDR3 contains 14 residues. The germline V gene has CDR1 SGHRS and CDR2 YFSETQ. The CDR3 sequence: CASSPSGRVETQYF. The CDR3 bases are TGCGCCAGCAGCCCGAGCGGGAGGGTGGAGACCCAGTACTTC.

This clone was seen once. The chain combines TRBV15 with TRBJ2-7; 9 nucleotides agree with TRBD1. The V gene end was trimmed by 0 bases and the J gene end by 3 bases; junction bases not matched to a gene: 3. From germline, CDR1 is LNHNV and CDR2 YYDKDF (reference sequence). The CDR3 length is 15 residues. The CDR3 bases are TGTGCCACCAGCAGAGATCGGGACAGGGACTACGAGCAGTACTTC. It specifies CATSRDRDRDYEQYF.

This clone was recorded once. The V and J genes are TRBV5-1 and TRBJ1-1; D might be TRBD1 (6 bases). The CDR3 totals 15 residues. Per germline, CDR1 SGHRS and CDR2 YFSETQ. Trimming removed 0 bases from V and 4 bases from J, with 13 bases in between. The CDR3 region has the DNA TGCGCCAGCAGCTTGGCCGTACAGGGTGGCACTGAAGCTTTCTTT. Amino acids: CASSLAVQGGTEAFF.

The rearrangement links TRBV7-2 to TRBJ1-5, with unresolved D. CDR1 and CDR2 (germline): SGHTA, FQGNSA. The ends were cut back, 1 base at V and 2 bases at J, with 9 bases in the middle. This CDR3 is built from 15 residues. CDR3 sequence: CASSLDRTGNQPQHF. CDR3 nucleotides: TGTGCCAGCAGCTTAGACAGAACGGGCAATCAGCCCCAGCATTTT.

CDR3 DNA sequence: TGTGCCAGCAGCTTACGGACTACCGATGAGCAGTTCTTC. It codes for CASSLRTTDEQFF. The chain employs TRBV7-9 and TRBJ2-1, with a possible D match to TRBD2 (6 bases). This CDR3 spans 13 amino acids. Per the germline V gene, CDR1 is SEHNR and CDR2 is FQNEAQ (reference sequence). Trimming pared 2 bases from V and 8 bases from J, leaving 10 bases between.

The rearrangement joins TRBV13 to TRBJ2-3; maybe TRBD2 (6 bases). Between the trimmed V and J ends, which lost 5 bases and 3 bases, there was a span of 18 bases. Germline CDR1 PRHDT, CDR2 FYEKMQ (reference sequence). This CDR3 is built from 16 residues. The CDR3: CASSEGRSLRTDTQYF. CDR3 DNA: TGTGCCAGCAGCGAGGGGAGGAGCTTGAGGACAGATACGCAGTATTTT. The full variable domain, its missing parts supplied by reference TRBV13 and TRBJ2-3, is AAGVIQSPRHLIKEKRETATLKCYPIPRHDTVYWYQQGPGQDPQFLISFYEKMQSDKGSIPDRFSAQQFSDYHSELNMSSLELGDSALYFCASSEGRSLRTDTQYFGPGTRLTVL.